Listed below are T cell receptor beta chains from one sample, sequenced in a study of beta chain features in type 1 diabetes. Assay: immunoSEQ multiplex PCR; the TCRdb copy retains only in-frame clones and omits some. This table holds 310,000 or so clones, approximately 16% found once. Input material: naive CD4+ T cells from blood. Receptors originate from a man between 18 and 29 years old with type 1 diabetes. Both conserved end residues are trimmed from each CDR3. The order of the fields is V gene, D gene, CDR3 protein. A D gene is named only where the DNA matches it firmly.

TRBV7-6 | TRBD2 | ASSSPGGAHQETQY
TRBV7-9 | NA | ASSGEVKGFEQY
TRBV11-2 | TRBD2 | ASSLDTGGRNEQF
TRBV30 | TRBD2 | AWSSGTTYEQY
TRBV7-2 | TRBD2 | ASSSRPIAGGSTDTQY
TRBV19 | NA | ASSFQGSYQPQH
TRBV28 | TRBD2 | ASTRPSGGNRYGELF
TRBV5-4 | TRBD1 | ASSLTGTGDKNEAF
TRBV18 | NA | ASSPQRLEVHEQY
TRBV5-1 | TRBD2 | ASSFGRLAGPNEQF
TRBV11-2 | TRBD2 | ASSPRLAGGYNEQF
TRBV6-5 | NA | ASTRGPLFNYGYT
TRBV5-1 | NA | ASSLWRPTEAF
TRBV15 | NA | ATSRDRDPAI
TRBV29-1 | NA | SVSRVPYEQY
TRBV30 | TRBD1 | AWSRRDRANTEAF
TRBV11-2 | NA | ASSPGLSSYNEQF
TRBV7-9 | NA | ASSFGTKEEQY
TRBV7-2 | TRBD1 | ASSPRPGQGPYEQY
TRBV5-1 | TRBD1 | ASSETGNGNTIY
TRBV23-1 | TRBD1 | ASSQSRDRDISRELF
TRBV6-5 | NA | ASSWGDTEAF
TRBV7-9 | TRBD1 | ASSPDRGGNQPQH
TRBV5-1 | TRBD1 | ASSLGGTGRNEQF
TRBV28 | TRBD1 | ASSLDGTGVDEQY
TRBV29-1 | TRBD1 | SVGGQGNQPQH
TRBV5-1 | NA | ASSLGRVGDEQF
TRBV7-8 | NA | ASSMPSSGANVLT
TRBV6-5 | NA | ATGRQGAGTETQY
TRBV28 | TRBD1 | ASSLGQGFQETQY
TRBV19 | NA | ASMFGLNTGELF
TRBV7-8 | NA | ASSRQGLSPYEQY
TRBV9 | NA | ASSVDWSGMGNYEQY
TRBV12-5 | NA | ASGFDWVETQY
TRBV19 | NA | ASSIEAVSGSPLH
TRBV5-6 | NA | ASSPDPGELVNTIY
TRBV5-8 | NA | ASSFRQGGTYEQY
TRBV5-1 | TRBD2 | ASTRTSGFNEQF
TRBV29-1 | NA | SAGLADTEAF
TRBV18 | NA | ASSRGQGDTEAF
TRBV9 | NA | ASSLRGMRTN